This is a list of T cell receptor beta chains from one sample in a study of CD8+ T cells in alopecia areata. Measured with immunoSEQ multiplex PCR; TCRdb has only the in-frame clones, and not every one. This repertoire shows 150,000 or so clones, about 87% found once; its top ten account for over 12%. The starting material was CD8+ T cells sorted from blood, obtained at week 0. Receptor source: a human donor with alopecia areata. Each CDR3 is given with its conserved first and last residue. Part of the rows lack a size; the others show once, few, many or a class for expanded clones.

abundance	v_gene	CDR3aa
NA	TRBV29-1	CSVVGWGDQETQYF
once	TRBV30	CAWRPGRRNSPLHF
NA	TRBV27	CASSLNLYTEAFF
few	TRBV15	CATSRRDGNNEQFF
NA	TRBV7-2	CASSHGSSYEQYF
NA	TRBV6-6	CASSYQDRLSYEQYF
once	TRBV6-5	CASKDRRGTEAFF
NA	TRBV5-4	CASSSWGTGDYEQYF
NA	TRBV7-8	CASRAPGGTGELFF
NA	TRBV7-3	CASSLSGGTDTQYF
NA	TRBV29-1	CSAAWSGELFF
NA	TRBV19	CASKEGASGPEQFF
NA	TRBV5-4	CASSLGQGPPNTEAFF
NA	TRBV27	CARMGQGALVKNIQYF
few	TRBV11-1	CASSPADLDYEQYF
NA	TRBV7-9	CAPGTGELFF
NA	TRBV2	CASSEYGGLTHSGANVLTF
NA	TRBV14	CASSQDLNQPQHF
NA	TRBV7-9	CASSLEDQPQHF
NA	TRBV5-1	CASSSDRATDTQYF
NA	TRBV27	CASSPGVGRYQETQYF
NA	TRBV7-2	CASRPQGLAGEEFF
NA	TRBV6-5	CASSLQGAYGYTF
NA	TRBV7-9	CASSLEGGEYEQYF
NA	TRBV6-5	CASSPATGKAGYTF
NA	TRBV5-6	CASSRDDLEQFF
NA	TRBV19	CASSIGAGLTLYEQYF
NA	TRBV27	CASSWGPVNTEAFF
NA	TRBV19	CGTSGSLTGELFF
NA	TRBV10-3	CAISGGTNTYNEQFF
NA	TRBV9	CASGGNEQFF
NA	TRBV28	CASSKNNQPQHF
once	TRBV7-6	CASTLIAESSYNEQFF
NA	TRBV2	CASSDQGDAWEQYF
NA	TRBV29-1	CSVEEGPPTYEQYF
once	TRBV13	CASSLATLRDGTDTQYF
NA	TRBV5-1	CASSLGQGLEELFF
NA	TRBV4-1	CASSRGGYGYTF
few	TRBV29-1	CSVDQGGGTDTQYF
few	TRBV29-1	CPTQDADYEQYF